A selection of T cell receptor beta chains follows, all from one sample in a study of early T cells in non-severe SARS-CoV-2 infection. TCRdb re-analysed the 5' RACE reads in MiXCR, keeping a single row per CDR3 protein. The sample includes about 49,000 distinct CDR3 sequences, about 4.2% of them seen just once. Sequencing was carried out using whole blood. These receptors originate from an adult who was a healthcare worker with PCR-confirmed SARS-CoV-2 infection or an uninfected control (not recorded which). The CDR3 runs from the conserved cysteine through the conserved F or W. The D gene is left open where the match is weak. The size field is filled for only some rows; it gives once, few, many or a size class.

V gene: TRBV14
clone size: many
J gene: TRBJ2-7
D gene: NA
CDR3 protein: CASSPNRVGQYF
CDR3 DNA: TGTGCCAGCAGTCCGAACAGGGTAGGGCAGTACTTC

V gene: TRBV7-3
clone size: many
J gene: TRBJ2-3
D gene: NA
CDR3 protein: CASSLTTGGGTDTQYF
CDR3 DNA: TGTGCCAGCAGCTTAACGACGGGCGGGGGCACAGATACGCAGTATTTT

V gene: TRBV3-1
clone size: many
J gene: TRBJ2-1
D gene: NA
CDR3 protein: CASRAGNEQFF
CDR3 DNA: TGTGCCAGCAGGGCCGGGAATGAGCAGTTCTTC

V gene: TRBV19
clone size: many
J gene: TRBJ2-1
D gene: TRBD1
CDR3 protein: CASSPWTGGEHNEQFF
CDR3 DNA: TGTGCCAGTAGTCCCTGGACAGGGGGGGAACACAATGAGCAGTTCTTC

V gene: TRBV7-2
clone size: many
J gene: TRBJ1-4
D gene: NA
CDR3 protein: CASSSRGGSDNEKLFF
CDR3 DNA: TGTGCCAGCAGCTCCCGCGGCGGCAGTGATAATGAAAAACTGTTTTTT

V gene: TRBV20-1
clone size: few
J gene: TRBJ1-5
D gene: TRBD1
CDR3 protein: CSAWGQSSNQPQHF
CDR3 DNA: TGCAGTGCTTGGGGACAGAGTAGCAATCAGCCCCAGCATTTT

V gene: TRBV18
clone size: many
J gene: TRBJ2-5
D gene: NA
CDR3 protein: CASSATGTKETQYF
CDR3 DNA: TGTGCCAGCTCAGCGACCGGGACAAAAGAGACCCAGTACTTC

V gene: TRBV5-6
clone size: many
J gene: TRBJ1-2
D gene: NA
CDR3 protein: CASSTSSYGYTF
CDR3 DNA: TGTGCCAGCAGCACCAGTTCCTATGGCTACACCTTC

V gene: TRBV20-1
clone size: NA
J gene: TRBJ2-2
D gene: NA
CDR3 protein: CSAPYPNTGELFF
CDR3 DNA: TGCAGTGCTCCTTATCCGAACACCGGGGAGCTGTTTTTT

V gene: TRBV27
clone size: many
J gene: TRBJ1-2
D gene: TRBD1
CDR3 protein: CASSLRTGGYGYTF
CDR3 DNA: TGTGCCAGCAGCCTTCGGACAGGTGGCTATGGCTACACCTTC

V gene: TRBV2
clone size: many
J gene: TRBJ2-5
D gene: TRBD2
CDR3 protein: CASRGSGGTQETQYF
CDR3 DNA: TGTGCCAGCAGAGGCAGCGGGGGTACACAAGAGACCCAGTACTTC

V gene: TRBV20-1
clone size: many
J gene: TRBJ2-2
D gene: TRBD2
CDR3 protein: CSARDLLAGGPTGELFF
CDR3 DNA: TGCAGTGCTAGAGATCTCTTAGCGGGAGGGCCCACCGGGGAGCTGTTTTTT

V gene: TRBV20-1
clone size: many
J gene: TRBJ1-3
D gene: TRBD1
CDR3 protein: CSARDRDSGNTIYF
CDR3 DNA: TGCAGTGCTAGGGACAGGGACTCTGGAAACACCATATATTTT

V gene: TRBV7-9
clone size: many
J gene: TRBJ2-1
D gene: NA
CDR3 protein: CASSSSDSYNEQFF
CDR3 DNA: TGTGCCAGCAGCTCAAGCGACTCCTACAATGAGCAGTTCTTC

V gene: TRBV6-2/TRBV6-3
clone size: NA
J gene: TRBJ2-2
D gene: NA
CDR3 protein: CASSQRLHTGELFF
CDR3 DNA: TGTGCCAGCAGCCAACGTCTCCACACCGGGGAGCTGTTTTTT

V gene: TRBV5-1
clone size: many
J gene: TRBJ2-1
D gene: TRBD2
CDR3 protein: CASSLTGLAGGNNEQFF
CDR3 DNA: TGCGCCAGCAGCTTAACGGGACTAGCGGGAGGGAACAATGAGCAGTTCTTC

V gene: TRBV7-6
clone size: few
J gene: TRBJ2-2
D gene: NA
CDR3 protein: CASSRQAYTNTGELFF
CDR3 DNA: TGTGCCAGCAGCCGACAGGCCTACACGAACACCGGGGAGCTGTTTTTT

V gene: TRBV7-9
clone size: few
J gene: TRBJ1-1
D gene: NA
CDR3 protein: CASRTRQAGDTEAFF
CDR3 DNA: TGTGCCAGCAGAACCCGACAGGCAGGGGACACTGAAGCTTTCTTT

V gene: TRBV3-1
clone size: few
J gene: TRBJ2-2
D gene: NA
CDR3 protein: CASNQGQPNTGELFF
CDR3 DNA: TGTGCCAGCAACCAAGGACAGCCCAACACCGGGGAGCTGTTTTTT

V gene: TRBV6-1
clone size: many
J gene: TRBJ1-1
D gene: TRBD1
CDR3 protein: CASSEYRGTTEAFF
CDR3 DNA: TGTGCCAGCAGTGAGTACAGGGGGACCACTGAAGCTTTCTTT

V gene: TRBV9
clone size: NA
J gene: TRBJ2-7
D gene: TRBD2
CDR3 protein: CASSPPSGNTYEQYF
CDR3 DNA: TGTGCCAGCAGCCCGCCTAGCGGCAACACCTACGAGCAGTACTTC

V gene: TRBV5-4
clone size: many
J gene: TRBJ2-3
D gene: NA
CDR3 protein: CASSQDSYTQYF
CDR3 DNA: TGTGCCAGCAGCCAGGATTCATATACGCAGTATTTT

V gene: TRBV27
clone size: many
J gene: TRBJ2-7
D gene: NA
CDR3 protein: CASSPRVFSYEQYF
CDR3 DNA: TGTGCCAGCAGCCCCCGGGTCTTCTCCTACGAGCAGTACTTC

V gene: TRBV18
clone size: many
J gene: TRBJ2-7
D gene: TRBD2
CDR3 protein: CASSPGTTDYEQYF
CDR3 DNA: TGTGCCAGCTCACCAGGGACTACAGACTACGAGCAGTACTTC

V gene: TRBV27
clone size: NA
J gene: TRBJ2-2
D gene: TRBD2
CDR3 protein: CASSLLGTSGTGELFF
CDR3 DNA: TGTGCCAGCAGTCTCCTTGGGACTAGCGGCACCGGGGAGCTGTTTTTT

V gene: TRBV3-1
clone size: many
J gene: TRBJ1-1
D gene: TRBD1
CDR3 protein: CASSPGTVAFF
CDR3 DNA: TGTGCCAGCAGCCCGGGGACAGTAGCTTTCTTT

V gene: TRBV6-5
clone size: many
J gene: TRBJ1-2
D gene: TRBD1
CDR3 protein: CATRQGSYGYTF
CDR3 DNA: TGTGCCACTCGACAGGGTAGCTATGGCTACACCTTC

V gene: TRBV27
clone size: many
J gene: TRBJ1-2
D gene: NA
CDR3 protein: CASSSTPDRPTNYGYTF
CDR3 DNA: TGTGCCAGCAGTTCCACCCCCGACAGGCCCACTAACTATGGCTACACCTTC

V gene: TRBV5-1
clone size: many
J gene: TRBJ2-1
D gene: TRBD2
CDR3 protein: CASSSEGLAANNEQFF
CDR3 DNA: TGCGCCAGCAGCTCCGAGGGACTAGCGGCAAACAATGAGCAGTTCTTC

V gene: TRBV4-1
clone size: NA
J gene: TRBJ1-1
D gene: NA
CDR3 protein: CASSQRGVGNTEAFF
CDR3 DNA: TGCGCCAGCAGCCAGAGAGGGGTGGGGAACACTGAAGCTTTCTTT

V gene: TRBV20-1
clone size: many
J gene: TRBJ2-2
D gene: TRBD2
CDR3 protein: CSITAGDTGELFF
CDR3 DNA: TGCAGTATAACGGCGGGAGACACCGGGGAGCTGTTTTTT

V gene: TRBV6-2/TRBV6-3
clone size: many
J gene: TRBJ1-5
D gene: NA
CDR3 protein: CASSPRDTTSNQPQHF
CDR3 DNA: TGTGCCAGCAGTCCCCGGGACACAACCTCGAATCAGCCCCAGCATTTT

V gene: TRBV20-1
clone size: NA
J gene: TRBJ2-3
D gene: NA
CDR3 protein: CSARSALLPTDTQYF
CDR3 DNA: TGCAGTGCTAGATCCGCTCTCCTACCCACAGATACGCAGTATTTT

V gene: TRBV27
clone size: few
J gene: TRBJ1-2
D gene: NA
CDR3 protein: CASKVTGGYGYTF
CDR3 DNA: TGTGCCAGCAAGGTCACCGGTGGATATGGCTACACCTTC

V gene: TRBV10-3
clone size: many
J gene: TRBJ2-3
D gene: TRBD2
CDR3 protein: CAIEAGSTDTQYF
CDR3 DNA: TGTGCCATCGAAGCGGGGAGCACAGATACGCAGTATTTT

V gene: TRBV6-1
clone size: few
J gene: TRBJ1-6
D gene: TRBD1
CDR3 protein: CASTRTGTGRSPLHF
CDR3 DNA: TGTGCCAGCACGCGTACCGGGACAGGGCGTTCACCCCTCCACTTT

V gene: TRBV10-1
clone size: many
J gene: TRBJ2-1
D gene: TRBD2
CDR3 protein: CASIKSRISGPSYNEQFF
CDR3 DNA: TGCGCCAGCATAAAGAGTCGAATTAGCGGGCCCTCCTACAATGAGCAGTTCTTC

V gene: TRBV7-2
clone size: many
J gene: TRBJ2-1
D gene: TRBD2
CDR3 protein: CASSFIWTSGGYNEQFF
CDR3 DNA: TGTGCCAGCAGCTTTATTTGGACTAGCGGGGGGTACAATGAGCAGTTCTTC